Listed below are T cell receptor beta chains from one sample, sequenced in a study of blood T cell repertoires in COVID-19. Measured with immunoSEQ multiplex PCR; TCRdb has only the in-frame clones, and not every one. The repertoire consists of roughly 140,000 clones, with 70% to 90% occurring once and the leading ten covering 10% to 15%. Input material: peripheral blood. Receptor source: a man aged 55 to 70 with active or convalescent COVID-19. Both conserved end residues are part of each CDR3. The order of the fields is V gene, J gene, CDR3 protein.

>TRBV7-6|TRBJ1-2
CASSARGGDYGYTF
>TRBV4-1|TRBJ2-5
CASSQLVYETQYF
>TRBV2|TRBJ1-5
CASEGTDNQPQHF
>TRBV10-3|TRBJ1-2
CAISQTGFPSNYGYTF
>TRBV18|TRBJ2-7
CASSPYRAGSEQYF
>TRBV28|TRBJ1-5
CASSLQGSQPQHF
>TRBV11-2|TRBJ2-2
CASRQGAGELFF
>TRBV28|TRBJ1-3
CASTEAGEGGNTIYF
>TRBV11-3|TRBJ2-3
CASSLGGLGQCTDTQYF
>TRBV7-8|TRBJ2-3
CASSLVVSSVVDTQYF
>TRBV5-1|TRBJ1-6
CASSLSGTDNSPLHF
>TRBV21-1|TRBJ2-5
CASSKGEGQGAGETQYF
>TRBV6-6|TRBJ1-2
CASSYRDRVYGYTF
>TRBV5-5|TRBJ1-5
CASSLEGQGYPQPQHF
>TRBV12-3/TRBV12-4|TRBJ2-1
CAPRMSSYNEQFF
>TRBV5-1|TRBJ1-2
CASSPAREGSGYTF
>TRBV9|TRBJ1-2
CASSGPGTGLVGYTF
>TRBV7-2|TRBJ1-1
CASSLRTGRTEAFF
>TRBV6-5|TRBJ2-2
CASRRDRENTGELFF
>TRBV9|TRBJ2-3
CASSVGTDTNTDTQYF
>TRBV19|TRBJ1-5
CASSIAGQPQHF
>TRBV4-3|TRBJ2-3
CASSQDRYRSTDTQYF
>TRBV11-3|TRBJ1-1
CASRRGLGTEAFF
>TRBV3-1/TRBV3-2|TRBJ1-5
CASSQAGESPQHF
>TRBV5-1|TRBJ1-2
CASSLGGNAPNYGYTF
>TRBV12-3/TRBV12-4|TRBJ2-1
CASTQVDEQFF
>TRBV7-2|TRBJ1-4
CASSLRRRQGAQEKLFF
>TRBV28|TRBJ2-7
CASNNQGDRAVRQYF
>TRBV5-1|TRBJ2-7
CASSLKVGQGDEQYF
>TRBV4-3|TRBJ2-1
CASSQLPRGSWVGNEQFF
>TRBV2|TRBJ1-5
CASSGEANQPQHF
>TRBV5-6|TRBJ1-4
CASSLYGTGGLAEKLFF
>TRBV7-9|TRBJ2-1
CASSVRDIHNEQFF
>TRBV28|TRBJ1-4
CASTPGTGGEKLFF
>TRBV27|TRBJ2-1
CASSLGRYNEQFF
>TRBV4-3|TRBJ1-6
CASARESYNSPLHF
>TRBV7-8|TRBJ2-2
CASSLAGGASGELFF
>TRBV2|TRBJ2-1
CASRRLAGGPRDNEQFF
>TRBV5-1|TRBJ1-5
CASSLEGRGEEPQHF
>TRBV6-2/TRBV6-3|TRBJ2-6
CASSYQGGNTGANVLTF
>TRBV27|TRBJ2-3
CASSFGAQTGTDTQYF
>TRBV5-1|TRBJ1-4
CASSPRDRGGKLFF
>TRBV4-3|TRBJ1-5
CASSQDSGGYQPQHF
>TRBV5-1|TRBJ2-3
CASSPVAGGPPDTQYF
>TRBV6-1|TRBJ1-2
CASSVGQGAIVSYGYTF